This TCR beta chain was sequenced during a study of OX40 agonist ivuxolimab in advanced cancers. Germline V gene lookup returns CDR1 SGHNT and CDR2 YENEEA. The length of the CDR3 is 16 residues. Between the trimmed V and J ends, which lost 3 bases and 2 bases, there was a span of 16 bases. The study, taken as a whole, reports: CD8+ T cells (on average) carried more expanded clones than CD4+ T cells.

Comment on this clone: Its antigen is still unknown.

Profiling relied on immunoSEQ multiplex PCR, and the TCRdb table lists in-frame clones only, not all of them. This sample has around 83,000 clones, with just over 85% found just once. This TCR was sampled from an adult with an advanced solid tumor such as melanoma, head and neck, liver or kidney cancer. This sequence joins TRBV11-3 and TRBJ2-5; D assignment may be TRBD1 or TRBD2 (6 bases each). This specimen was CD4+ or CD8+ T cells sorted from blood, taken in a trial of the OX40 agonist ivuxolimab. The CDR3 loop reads CASSLRGVPGQETQYF. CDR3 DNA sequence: TGTGCCAGCAGCTTGAGGGGGGTCCCAGGTCAAGAGACCCAGTACTTC.